A single sample is the source of the 15 T cell receptor beta chains below, sequenced in a study of identical twins. Each CDR3 protein gets one entry after TCRdb re-called the 5' RACE reads with MiXCR. The sample includes hundreds of thousands of distinct CDR3 sequences, over 15% seen only once; the top ten take 13%. The same specimen was also included in a second study, on T cells expressing NK-cell markers.

The sequenced sample consisted of PBMCs. The receptors were gathered from a woman aged 18-29 years in good health.

The J gene is TRBJ1-2, the V gene TRBV20-1; 12 bases align to TRBD1. V was pared by 6 bases and J by 7 bases, with 18 bases of the junction left unmatched. Germline CDR1 is DFQATT and CDR2 is SNEGSKA (reference sequence). The CDR3 runs to 17 residues. The DNA for the CDR3 is TGCAGTGCGCAGAGTTCCGGGACAGGGGGCGTATTAGGTGGCTACACCTTC. Translating it yields CSAQSSGTGGVLGGYTF.

The rearrangement uses TRBV6-1 and TRBJ2-2; D is possibly TRBD1 (5 bases). In germline, CDR1 is MNHNS, CDR2 SASEGT. There are 17 residues in the CDR3. The germline V and J ends were trimmed by 7 bases and 4 bases, with 22 bases remaining between them. The CDR3 DNA reads as TGTGCCAGCACCCTAAAGGGGCTAAGGGGTGGCACCGGGGAGCTGTTTTTT. Its translation: CASTLKGLRGGTGELFF.

This clonotype was recorded a few times. This chain connects TRBV4-1 to TRBJ1-1; perhaps TRBD1 as D (5 bases). The germline V gene has CDR1 MGHRA and CDR2 YSYEKL. The CDR3 is 17 amino acids. Trimming removed 0 bases at V and 1 base at J, with 15 bases between. The CDR3 protein is CASSQDKGSMRNTEAFF. The CDR3 region has the DNA TGCGCCAGCAGCCAAGATAAGGGGAGTATGAGGAACACTGAAGCTTTCTTT.

This clonotype was counted a few times. The chain uses TRBV25-1 and TRBJ1-1; D ambiguous. The germline CDR1 and CDR2 sequences are MGHDK and SYGVNS. V was cut by 8 bases and J by 8 bases, with 15 bases left in between. CDR3 size: 12 residues. The CDR3 spells CASGVGIAEAFF. DNA for the CDR3: TGTGCCAGCGGGGTGGGGATCGCCGAAGCTTTCTTT.

The CDR3 sequence is CASQGGRVGEKLFF. DNA of the CDR3: TGTGCCAGCCAAGGGGGCAGGGTTGGCGAAAAACTGTTTTTT. This rearrangement joins TRBV6-1 to TRBJ1-4; 7 nucleotides line up with TRBD1. CDR3 size: 14 residues. Germline V gene sequence: CDR1 MNHNS, CDR2 SASEGT. V gave up 8 bases and J gave up 8 bases; unmatched junction bases: 11.

This clonotype was found a few times. The rearrangement joins TRBV5-5 to TRBJ1-2; D not resolved. V was clipped by 4 bases and J by 7 bases, with 8 bases between them. The CDR3 runs to 11 residues. CDR1 is SGHKS, CDR2 YYEKEE, per germline (reference sequence). The CDR3 DNA follows: TGTGCCAGCAGCCCCACGGTTGGCTACACCTTC. It encodes CASSPTVGYTF.

The rearrangement joins TRBV3-1 to TRBJ2-7; D gene uncertain. Trimming cost V 3 bases and J 4 bases, with 10 bases left between them. CDR3 length: 13 residues. Germline CDR1 is LGHDT and CDR2 is YNNKEL (reference sequence). The CDR3 DNA reads TGTGCCAGCAGCCACTCAGGAACATACGAGCAGTACTTC. Its translation is CASSHSGTYEQYF.

Only a few counts were recorded for this clonotype. This chain links TRBV20-1 with TRBJ1-5, with TRBD1 identical over 8 bases. V lost 1 base, J lost 4 bases, and 9 bases stayed unmatched. Germline V gene sequence: CDR1 DFQATT, CDR2 SNEGSKA (reference sequence). The CDR3 has 16 residues. The CDR3 nucleotides read TGCAGTGCTAGAGCCGGACAGGGACGGGCGAATCAGCCCCAGCATTTT. Its protein is CSARAGQGRANQPQHF.

The chain has TRBV20-1 and TRBJ2-2; a possible D gene is TRBD2 (6 bases). Looked up from germline, CDR1 is DFQATT and CDR2 is SNEGSKA (reference sequence). Trimming removed 3 bases at V and 6 bases at J, with 17 bases between. The CDR3 runs 15 residues. CDR3 in DNA: TGCAGTGCTAGGCCCTCCCTAGCGTCCCCCGGGGAGCTGTTTTTT. Translation: CSARPSLASPGELFF.

The J gene is TRBJ2-1, the V gene TRBV29-1; TRBD2 agrees at 10 bases. This CDR3 spans 15 amino acids. Germline V CDR1 and CDR2: SQVTM, ANQGSEA. With 3 bases clipped from V and 6 bases from J, the junction kept 8 bases outside the gene matches. The CDR3 sequence is CSVDTSGMRANEQFF. DNA for the CDR3: TGCAGCGTTGATACTAGCGGGATGCGGGCCAATGAGCAGTTCTTC.

The gene calls are TRBV7-2 and TRBJ2-2; D is unclear. V was cut by 1 base and J by 4 bases, with 7 bases left in between. The V gene's germline CDR1 is SGHTA and CDR2 FQGNSA. This CDR3 spans 14 amino acids. CDR3 DNA sequence: TGTGCCAGCAGCTTAGGCCGAATCACCGGGGAGCTGTTTTTT. Protein sequence: CASSLGRITGELFF.

This clonotype was counted ten times or more. The rearrangement links TRBV12-3 or TRBV12-4 to TRBJ2-2; TRBD2 matches at 13 bases. J was trimmed by 6 bases and V by 9 bases; bases with no gene match: 4. The CDR3 length is 14 residues. CDR3 amino acids: CASSGLAGSGELFF. CDR3 bases: TGTGCCAGTTCGGGACTAGCGGGATCCGGGGAGCTGTTTTTT.

The sample holds a few counts of this clonotype. The genes are TRBV7-8 and TRBJ2-1; no clear D. CDR3 length: 14 amino acids. V was clipped by 6 bases and J by 1 base, with 10 bases between them. The germline gives CDR1 SGHVS, CDR2 FQNEAQ. The CDR3 DNA reads as TGTGCCAGCAGTCGTATCGGGTCCTACAATGAGCAGTTCTTC. Translated, it gives CASSRIGSYNEQFF.

The J gene is TRBJ2-3, the V gene TRBV5-1, with TRBD1 matching over 8 bases. Trimming removed 3 bases from V and 5 bases from J; junction bases left unmatched: 5. From germline, CDR1 is SGHRS and CDR2 YFSETQ. The CDR3 is made up of 14 amino acids. CDR3 in DNA: TGCGCCAGCAGCTCCAGGGGGCCAGTAGATACGCAGTATTTT. Translation: CASSSRGPVDTQYF.

The rearrangement uses TRBV12-3 or TRBV12-4 and TRBJ1-3; 10 bases line up with TRBD1. The CDR3 has 15 amino acids. J lost 4 bases, V lost 6 bases, and 6 bases had no gene match. The CDR3 protein is CASRRQGAGGNTIYF. The DNA of the CDR3 is TGTGCCAGCAGGAGACAGGGGGCCGGAGGAAACACCATATATTTT.